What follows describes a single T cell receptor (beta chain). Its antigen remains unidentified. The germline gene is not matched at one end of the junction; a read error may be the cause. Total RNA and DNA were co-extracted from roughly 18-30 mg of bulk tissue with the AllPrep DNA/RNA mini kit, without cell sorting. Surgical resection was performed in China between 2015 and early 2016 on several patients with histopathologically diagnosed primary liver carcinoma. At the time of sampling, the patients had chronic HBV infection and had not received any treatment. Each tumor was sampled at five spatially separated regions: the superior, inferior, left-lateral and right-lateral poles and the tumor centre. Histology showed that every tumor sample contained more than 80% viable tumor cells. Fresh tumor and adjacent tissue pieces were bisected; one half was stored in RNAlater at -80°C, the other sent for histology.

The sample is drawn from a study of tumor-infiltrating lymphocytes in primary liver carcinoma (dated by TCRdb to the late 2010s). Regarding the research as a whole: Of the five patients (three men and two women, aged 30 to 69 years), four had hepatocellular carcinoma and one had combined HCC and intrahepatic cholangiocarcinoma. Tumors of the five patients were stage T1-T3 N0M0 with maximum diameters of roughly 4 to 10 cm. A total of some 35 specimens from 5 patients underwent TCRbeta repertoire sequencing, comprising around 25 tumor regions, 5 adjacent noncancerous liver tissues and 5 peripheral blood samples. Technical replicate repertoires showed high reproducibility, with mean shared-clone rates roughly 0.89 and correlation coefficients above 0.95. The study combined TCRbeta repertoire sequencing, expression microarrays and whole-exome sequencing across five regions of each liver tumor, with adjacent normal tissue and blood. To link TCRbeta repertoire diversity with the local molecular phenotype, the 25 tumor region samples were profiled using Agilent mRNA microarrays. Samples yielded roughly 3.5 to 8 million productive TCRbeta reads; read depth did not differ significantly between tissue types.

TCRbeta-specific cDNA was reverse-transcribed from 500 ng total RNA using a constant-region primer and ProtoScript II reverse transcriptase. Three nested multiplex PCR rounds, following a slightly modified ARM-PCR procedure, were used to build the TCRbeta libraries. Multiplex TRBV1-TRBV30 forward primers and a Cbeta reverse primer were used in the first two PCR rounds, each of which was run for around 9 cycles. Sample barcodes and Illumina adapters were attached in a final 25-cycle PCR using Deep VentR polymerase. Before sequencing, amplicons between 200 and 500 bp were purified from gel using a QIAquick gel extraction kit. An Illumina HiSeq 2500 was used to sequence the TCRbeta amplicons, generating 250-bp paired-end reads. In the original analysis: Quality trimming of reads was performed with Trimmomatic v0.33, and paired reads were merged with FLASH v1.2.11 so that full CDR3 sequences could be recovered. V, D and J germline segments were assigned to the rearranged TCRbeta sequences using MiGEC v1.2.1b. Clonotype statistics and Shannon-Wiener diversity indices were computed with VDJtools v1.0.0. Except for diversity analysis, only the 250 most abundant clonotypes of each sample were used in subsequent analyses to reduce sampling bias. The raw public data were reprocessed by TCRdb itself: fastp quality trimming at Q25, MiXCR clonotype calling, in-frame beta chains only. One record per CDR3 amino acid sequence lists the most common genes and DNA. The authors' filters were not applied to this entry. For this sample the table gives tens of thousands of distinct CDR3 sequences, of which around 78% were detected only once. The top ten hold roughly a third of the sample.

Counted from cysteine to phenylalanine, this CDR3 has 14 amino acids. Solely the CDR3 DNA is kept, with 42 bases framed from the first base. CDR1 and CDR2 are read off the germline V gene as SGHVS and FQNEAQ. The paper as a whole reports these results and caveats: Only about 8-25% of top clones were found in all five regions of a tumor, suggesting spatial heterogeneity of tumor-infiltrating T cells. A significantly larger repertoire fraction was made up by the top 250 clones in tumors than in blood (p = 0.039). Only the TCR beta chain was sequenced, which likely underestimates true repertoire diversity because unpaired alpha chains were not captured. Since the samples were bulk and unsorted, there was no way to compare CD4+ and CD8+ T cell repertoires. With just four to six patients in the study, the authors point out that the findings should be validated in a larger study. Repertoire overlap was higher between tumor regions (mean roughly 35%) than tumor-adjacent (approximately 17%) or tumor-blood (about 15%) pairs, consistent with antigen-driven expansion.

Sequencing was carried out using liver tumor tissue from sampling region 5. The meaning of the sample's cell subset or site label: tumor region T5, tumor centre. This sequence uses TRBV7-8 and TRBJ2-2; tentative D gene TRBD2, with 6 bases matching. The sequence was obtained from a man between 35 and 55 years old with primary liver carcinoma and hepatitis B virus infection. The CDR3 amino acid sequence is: CASSLVSRDGEPFF. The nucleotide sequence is TGTGCCAGCAGCTTAGTTTCGCGGGACGGGGAGCCGTTCTTT.